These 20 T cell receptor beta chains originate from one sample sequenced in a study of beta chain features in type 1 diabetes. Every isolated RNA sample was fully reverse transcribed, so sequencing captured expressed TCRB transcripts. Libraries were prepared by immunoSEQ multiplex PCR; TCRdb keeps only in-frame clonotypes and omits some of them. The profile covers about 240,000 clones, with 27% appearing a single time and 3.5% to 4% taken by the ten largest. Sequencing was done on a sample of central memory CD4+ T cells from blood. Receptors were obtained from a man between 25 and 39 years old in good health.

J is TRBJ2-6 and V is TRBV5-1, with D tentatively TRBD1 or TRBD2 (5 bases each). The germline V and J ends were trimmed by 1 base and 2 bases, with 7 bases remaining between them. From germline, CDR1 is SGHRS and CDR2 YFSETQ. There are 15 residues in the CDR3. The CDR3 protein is CASSLTGPGANVLTF. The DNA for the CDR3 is TGCGCCAGCAGCTTGACGGGGCCTGGGGCCAACGTCCTGACTTTC.

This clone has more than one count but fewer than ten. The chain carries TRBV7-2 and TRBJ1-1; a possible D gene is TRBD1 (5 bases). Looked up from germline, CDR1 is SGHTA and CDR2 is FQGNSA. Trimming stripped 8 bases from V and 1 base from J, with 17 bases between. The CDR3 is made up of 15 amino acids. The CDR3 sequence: CASSLQGRGNTEAFF. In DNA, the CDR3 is TGTGCCAGCTCCCTCCAGGGACGGGGGAACACTGAAGCTTTCTTT.

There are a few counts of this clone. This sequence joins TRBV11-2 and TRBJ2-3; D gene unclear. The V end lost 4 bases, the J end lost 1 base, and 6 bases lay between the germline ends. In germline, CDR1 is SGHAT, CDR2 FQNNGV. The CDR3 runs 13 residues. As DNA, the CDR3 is TGTGCCAGCAGCTCCCCAGGCACAGATACGCAGTATTTT. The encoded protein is CASSSPGTDTQYF. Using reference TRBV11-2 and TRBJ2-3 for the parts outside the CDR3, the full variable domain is EAGVAQSPRYKIIEKRQSVAFWCNPISGHATLYWYQQILGQGPKLLIQFQNNGVVDDSQLPKDRFSAERLKGVDSTLKIQPAKLEDSAVYLCASSSPGTDTQYFGPGTRLTVL.

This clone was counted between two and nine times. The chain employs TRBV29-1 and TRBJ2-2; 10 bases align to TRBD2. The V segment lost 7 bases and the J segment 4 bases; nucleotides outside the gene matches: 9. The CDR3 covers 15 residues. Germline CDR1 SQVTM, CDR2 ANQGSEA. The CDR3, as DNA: TGCAGCGCCATGACGGGACTAGCGCTCACCGGGGAGCTGTTTTTT. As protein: CSAMTGLALTGELFF.

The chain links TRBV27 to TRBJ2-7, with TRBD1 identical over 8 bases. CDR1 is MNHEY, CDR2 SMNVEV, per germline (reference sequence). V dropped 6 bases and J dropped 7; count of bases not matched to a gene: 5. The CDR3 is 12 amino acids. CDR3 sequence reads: CASSAGGREQYF. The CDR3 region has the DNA TGTGCCAGCAGCGCAGGGGGCCGGGAGCAGTACTTC.

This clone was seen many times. CDR3 protein: CASSLNRLAKNIQYF. In nucleotides, the CDR3 is TGTGCCAGCAGCCTTAACCGATTAGCCAAAAACATTCAGTACTTC. J is TRBJ2-4 and V is TRBV28, with D unresolved. The V end lost 6 bases, the J end lost 0 bases, and 12 bases lay between the germline ends. CDR1 MDHEN and CDR2 SYDVKM come from the germline V gene. This CDR3 is 15 amino acids long.

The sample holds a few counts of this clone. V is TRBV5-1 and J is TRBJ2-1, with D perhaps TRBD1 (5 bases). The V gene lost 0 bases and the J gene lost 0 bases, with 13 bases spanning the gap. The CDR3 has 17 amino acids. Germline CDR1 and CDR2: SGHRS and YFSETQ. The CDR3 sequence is CASSLEWRQSSYNEQFF. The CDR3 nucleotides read TGCGCCAGCAGCTTGGAGTGGCGACAGAGCTCCTACAATGAGCAGTTCTTC. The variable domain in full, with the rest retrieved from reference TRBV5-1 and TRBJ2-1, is KAGVTQTPRYLIKTRGQQVTLSCSPISGHRSVSWYQQTPGQGLQFLFEYFSETQRNKGNFPGRFSGRQFSNSRSEMNVSTLELGDSALYLCASSLEWRQSSYNEQFFGPGTRLTVL.

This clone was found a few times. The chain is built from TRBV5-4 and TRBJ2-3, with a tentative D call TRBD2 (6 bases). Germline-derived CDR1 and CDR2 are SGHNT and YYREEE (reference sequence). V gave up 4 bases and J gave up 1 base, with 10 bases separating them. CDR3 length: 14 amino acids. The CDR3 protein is CASSRRDRTDTQYF. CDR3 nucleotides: TGTGCCAGCAGCAGGAGGGACCGCACAGATACGCAGTATTTT.

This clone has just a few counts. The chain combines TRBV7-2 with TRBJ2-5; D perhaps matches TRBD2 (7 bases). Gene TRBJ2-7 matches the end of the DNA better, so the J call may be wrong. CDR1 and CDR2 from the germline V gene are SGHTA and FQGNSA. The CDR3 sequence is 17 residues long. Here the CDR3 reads CASSLARRERGSYEQYF. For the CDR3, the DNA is TGTGCCAGCAGCTTAGCGCGGCGGGAGAGGGGGTCCTACGAGCAGTACTTC.

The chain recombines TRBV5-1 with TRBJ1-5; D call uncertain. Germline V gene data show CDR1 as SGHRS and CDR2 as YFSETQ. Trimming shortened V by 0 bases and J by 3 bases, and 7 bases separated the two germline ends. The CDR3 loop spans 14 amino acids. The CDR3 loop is CASSLGQNNQPQHF. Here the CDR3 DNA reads TGCGCCAGCAGCTTGGGGCAGAACAATCAGCCCCAGCATTTT.

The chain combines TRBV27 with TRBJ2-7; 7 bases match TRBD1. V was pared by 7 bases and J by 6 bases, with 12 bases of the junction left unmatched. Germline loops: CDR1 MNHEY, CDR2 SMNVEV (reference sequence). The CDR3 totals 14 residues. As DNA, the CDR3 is TGTGCCAGCAAGTCGGTCGGACAGGCTAGCGAGCAGTACTTC. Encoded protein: CASKSVGQASEQYF.

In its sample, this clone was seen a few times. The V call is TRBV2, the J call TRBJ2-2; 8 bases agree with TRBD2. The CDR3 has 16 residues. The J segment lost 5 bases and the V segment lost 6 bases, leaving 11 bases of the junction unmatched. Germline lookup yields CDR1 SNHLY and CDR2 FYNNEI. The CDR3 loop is CASRDRTSRRTGELFF. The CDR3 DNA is TGTGCCAGCAGAGATAGGACTAGCCGAAGGACCGGGGAGCTGTTTTTT. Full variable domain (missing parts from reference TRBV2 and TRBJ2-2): EPEVTQTPSHQVTQMGQEVILRCVPISNHLYFYWYRQILGQKVEFLVSFYNNEISEKSEIFDDQFSVERPDGSNFTLKIRSTKLEDSAMYFCASRDRTSRRTGELFFGEGSRLTVL.

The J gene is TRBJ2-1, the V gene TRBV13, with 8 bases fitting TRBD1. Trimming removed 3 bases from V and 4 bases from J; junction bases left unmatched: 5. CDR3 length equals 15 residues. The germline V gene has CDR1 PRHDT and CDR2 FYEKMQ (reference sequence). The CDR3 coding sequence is TGTGCCAGCAGCTTTCGGACAGGGTTTTACAATGAGCAGTTCTTC. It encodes CASSFRTGFYNEQFF.

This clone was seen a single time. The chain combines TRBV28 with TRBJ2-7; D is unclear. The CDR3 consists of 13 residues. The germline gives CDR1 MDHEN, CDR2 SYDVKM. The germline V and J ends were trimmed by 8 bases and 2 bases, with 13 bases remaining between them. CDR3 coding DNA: TGTGCCAGCCTTGGGGTCTCCCCCTACGAGCAGTACTTC. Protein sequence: CASLGVSPYEQYF.

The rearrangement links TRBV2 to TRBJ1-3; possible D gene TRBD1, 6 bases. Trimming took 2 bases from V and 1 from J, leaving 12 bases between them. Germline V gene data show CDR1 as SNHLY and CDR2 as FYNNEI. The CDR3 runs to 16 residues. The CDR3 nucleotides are TGTGCCAGCAGTGAACTCCAAGGGGGTTCTGGAAACACCATATATTTT. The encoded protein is CASSELQGGSGNTIYF. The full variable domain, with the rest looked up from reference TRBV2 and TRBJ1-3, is EPEVTQTPSHQVTQMGQEVILRCVPISNHLYFYWYRQILGQKVEFLVSFYNNEISEKSEIFDDQFSVERPDGSNFTLKIRSTKLEDSAMYFCASSELQGGSGNTIYFGEGSWLTVV.

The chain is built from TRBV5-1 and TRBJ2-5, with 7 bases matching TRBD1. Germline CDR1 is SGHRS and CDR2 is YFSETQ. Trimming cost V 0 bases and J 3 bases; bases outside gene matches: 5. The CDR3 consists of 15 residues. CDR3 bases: TGCGCCAGCAGCTTGGACGGGACAGCGGAAGAGACCCAGTACTTC. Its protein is CASSLDGTAEETQYF.

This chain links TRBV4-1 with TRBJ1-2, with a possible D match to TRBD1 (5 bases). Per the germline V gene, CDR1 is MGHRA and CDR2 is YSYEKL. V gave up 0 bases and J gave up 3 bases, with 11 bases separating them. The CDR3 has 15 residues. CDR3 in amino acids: CASSQELGEDYGYTF. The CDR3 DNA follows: TGCGCCAGCAGCCAAGAGTTAGGGGAGGACTATGGCTACACCTTC.

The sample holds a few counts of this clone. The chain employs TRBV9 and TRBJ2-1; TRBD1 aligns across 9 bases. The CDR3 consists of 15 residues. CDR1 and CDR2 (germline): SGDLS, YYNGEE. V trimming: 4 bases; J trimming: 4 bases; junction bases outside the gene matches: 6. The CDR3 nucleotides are TGTGCCAGCAGCACAGGGGGCGCGGGTTACAATGAGCAGTTCTTC. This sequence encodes CASSTGGAGYNEQFF.

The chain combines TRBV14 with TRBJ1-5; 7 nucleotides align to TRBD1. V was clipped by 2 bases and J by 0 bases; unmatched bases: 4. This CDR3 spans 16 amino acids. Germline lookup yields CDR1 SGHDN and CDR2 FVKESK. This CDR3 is CASSQQGGYSNQPQHF. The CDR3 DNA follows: TGTGCCAGCAGCCAACAGGGGGGCTATAGCAATCAGCCCCAGCATTTT. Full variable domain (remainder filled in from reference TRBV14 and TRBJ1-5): EAGVTQFPSHSVIEKGQTVTLRCDPISGHDNLYWYRRVMGKEIKFLLHFVKESKQDESGMPNNRFLAERTGGTYSTLKVQPAELEDSGVYFCASSQQGGYSNQPQHFGDGTRLSIL.

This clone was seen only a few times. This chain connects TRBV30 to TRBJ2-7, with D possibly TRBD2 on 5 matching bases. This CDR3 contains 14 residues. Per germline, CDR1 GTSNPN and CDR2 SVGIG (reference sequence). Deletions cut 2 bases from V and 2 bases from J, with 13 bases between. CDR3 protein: CAWSNGVPPYEQYF. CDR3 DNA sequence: TGTGCCTGGAGTAACGGGGTCCCCCCCTACGAGCAGTACTTC.